This T cell receptor (beta chain) was documented in a study of cytotoxic CD8 clonotypes in ibrutinib-treated CLL. Broader study findings: Clonality was higher at baseline than in age-matched healthy donors and tracked circulating CD8+ T-cell counts.

Around 2.1 micrograms of genomic DNA from cryopreserved PBMCs went into TCR beta libraries. This clone was detected a few times. What it recognizes is unknown. Clones were sequenced by immunoSEQ multiplex PCR, and TCRdb holds only the in-frame ones, with some missing. The profile shows a few hundred thousand clones, 70% of them singletons. The V and J ends lost 3 bases and 7 bases respectively, with 12 bases between them. CDR1 and CDR2 (germline): KGHSH, LQKENI. The CDR3 extends over 13 amino acids. The starting material was PBMCs, obtained after 24 months of ibrutinib treatment. This chain connects TRBV18 to TRBJ1-2; D is possibly TRBD1 (5 bases). The TCR originated in a human donor with chronic lymphocytic leukemia. CDR3 protein: CASSPREESGYTF. In DNA form, the CDR3 reads TGTGCCAGCTCACCCAGGGAGGAGAGTGGCTACACCTTC.